Below, 16 T cell receptor beta chains from the same sample are listed, as sequenced in a study of blood T cell repertoires in COVID-19. Libraries were prepared by immunoSEQ multiplex PCR; TCRdb keeps only in-frame clonotypes and omits some of them. The data contain approximately 340,000 clones, 91% of them singletons. Sequenced input: PBMCs or T cells enriched from blood (not recorded which). These receptors came from a woman between 40 and 55 years old who had been exposed to COVID-19.

The chain uses TRBV19 and TRBJ1-4; D is ambiguous. Germline V gene sequence: CDR1 LNHDA, CDR2 SQIVND (reference sequence). This CDR3 has 19 residues. The V and J ends lost 10 bases and 2 bases respectively, with 29 bases between them. CDR3 bases: TGTGCCATGCCCCCCTCAATCGAGTATCATCCCCCCACTAATGAAAAACTGTTTTTT. Protein sequence: CAMPPSIEYHPPTNEKLFF.

As regards this clone: A read error is likely, as this CDR3 ends without the conserved phenylalanine or tryptophan. The limits of the CDR3 on the DNA are not certain, so only TCRdb's listed CDR3 is given. The V gene is TRBV5-6, the J gene TRBJ1-1; TRBD1 is the table's D call, not checked against the DNA. The CDR3 has 13 amino acids, counting both end residues. The V gene's germline CDR1 is SGHDT and CDR2 YYEEEE. CDR3 protein: CASSLAGDREKRS.

This rearrangement joins TRBV7-8 to TRBJ2-7; the match to TRBD1 covers 7 bases. This CDR3 contains 15 residues. Germline V gene lookup returns CDR1 SGHVS and CDR2 FQNEAQ. Losses at the gene ends were 5 bases for V and 0 bases for J; bases not matched to a gene: 7. The CDR3 reads CASSKTGAPSYEQYF. The CDR3 DNA reads as TGTGCCAGCAGCAAAACAGGGGCACCCTCCTACGAGCAGTACTTC.

The chain carries TRBV2 and TRBJ2-5, with 8 bases fitting TRBD2. The CDR3 spans 18 residues. The V gene's germline CDR1 is SNHLY and CDR2 FYNNEI. With 0 bases clipped from V and 0 bases from J, the junction kept 9 bases outside the gene matches. The CDR3 region is CASSEALLAAAYQETQYF. The CDR3, as DNA: TGTGCCAGCAGTGAAGCGCTACTAGCGGCCGCCTACCAAGAGACCCAGTACTTC.

The V call is TRBV11-3, the J call TRBJ2-7; D is perhaps TRBD1 (5 bases). CDR3 length equals 12 residues. Per germline, CDR1 SGHNT and CDR2 YENEEA. V was cut by 1 base and J by 6 bases, with 7 bases left in between. CDR3 region: CASSLGGSEQYF. DNA for the CDR3: TGTGCCAGCAGCTTAGGGGGCAGCGAGCAGTACTTC. Filled out from reference TRBV11-3 and TRBJ2-7, the complete variable domain reads EAGVVQSPRYKIIEKKQPVAFWCNPISGHNTLYWYLQNLGQGPELLIRYENEEAVDDSQLPKDRFSAERLKGVDSTLKIQPAELGDSAVYLCASSLGGSEQYFGPGTRLTVT.

The chain has TRBV11-3 and TRBJ1-3; possibly TRBD1 for D (5 bases). Trimming took 5 bases from V and 5 from J, leaving 31 bases between them. The CDR3 runs to 20 residues. Germline V lookup: CDR1 SGHNT, CDR2 YENEEA. CDR3 residues: CASSPEGGAGQPEFRNTIYF. Written as DNA, the CDR3 is TGTGCCAGCAGCCCCGAGGGAGGCGCGGGGCAGCCCGAATTTCGAAACACCATATATTTT.

This chain uses TRBV7-3 with TRBJ1-2; TRBD1 matches 8 bases. Trimming at V came to 5 bases and at J to 7 bases, leaving 6 bases not matched to a gene. This CDR3 is built from 13 residues. Per the germline V gene, CDR1 is SGHTA and CDR2 is FQGTGA. CDR3 loop: CASSPGQGRGYTF. In nucleotides, the CDR3 is TGTGCCAGCAGCCCAGGACAGGGCCGTGGCTACACCTTC.

This sequence joins TRBV4-3 and TRBJ1-1; 11 bases align to TRBD1. Germline loops: CDR1 LGHNA, CDR2 YSLEER. This CDR3 is 19 amino acids long. V lost 0 bases, J lost 5 bases, and 14 bases stayed unmatched. The CDR3 protein is CASSQDLGQGARRGTEAFF. The CDR3 nucleotides read TGCGCCAGCAGCCAAGATCTAGGACAGGGGGCGCGAAGGGGGACTGAAGCTTTCTTT.

J is TRBJ2-4 and V is TRBV4-1; 9 nucleotides match TRBD2. This CDR3 has 20 amino acids. CDR1 is MGHRA and CDR2 is YSYEKL in the germline V gene. After removal of 0 bases from V and 0 bases from J, the junction contained 12 bases not matched to a gene. The CDR3 spells CASSQDWASGNWEAKNIQYF. The CDR3 nucleotides are TGCGCCAGCAGCCAAGATTGGGCTAGCGGGAATTGGGAAGCCAAAAACATTCAGTACTTC.

The CDR3 DNA is TGTGCCAGTAGTACCGCCTACGAGCAGTACTTC. Encoded protein: CASSTAYEQYF. The rearrangement joins TRBV19 to TRBJ2-7; D remains ambiguous. Germline values: CDR1 LNHDA, CDR2 SQIVND (reference sequence). Trimming pared 4 bases from V and 2 bases from J, leaving 3 bases between. The CDR3 contains 11 residues. The full variable domain, completed using reference TRBV19 and TRBJ2-7, is DGGITQSPKYLFRKEGQNVTLSCEQNLNHDAMYWYRQDPGQGLRLIYYSQIVNDFQKGDIAEGYSVSREKKESFPLTVTSAQKNPTAFYLCASSTAYEQYFGPGTRLTVT.

The chain combines TRBV27 with TRBJ1-2; D possibly corresponds to TRBD1 (6 bases). CDR1 is MNHEY, CDR2 SMNVEV, per germline (reference sequence). The germline V and J ends were trimmed by 1 base and 3 bases, with 12 bases remaining between them. CDR3 size: 15 residues. CDR3 nucleotide sequence: TGTGCCAGCAGTTTATTGAGTCAGGGGCACTATGGCTACACCTTC. The encoded protein is CASSLLSQGHYGYTF.

The chain recombines TRBV14 with TRBJ1-1; TRBD1 is a possible D gene (5 bases). Germline V gene sequence: CDR1 SGHDN, CDR2 FVKESK. V was shortened by 3 bases and J by 5 bases, with 13 bases between the two germline ends. The CDR3 sequence is 14 residues long. The DNA of the CDR3 is TGTGCCAGCAGCCACAAGATAACAGGAACTGAAGCTTTCTTT. It is translated as CASSHKITGTEAFF.

CDR3 nucleotide sequence: TGTGCCAGCAGTCTCGCCGCCGGGGGATACTCCTACAATGAGCAGTTCTTC. Protein: CASSLAAGGYSYNEQFF. The chain recombines TRBV27 with TRBJ2-1, with D perhaps matching TRBD2 (6 bases). From germline, CDR1 is MNHEY and CDR2 SMNVEV (reference sequence). The CDR3 runs to 17 residues. V lost 5 bases, J lost 0 bases, and 17 bases lay in between.

The V gene is TRBV5-1, the J gene TRBJ1-1, with 8 bases fitting TRBD1. The J segment lost 5 bases and the V segment lost 4 bases, leaving 7 bases of the junction unmatched. This CDR3 region has 14 residues. Germline values: CDR1 SGHRS, CDR2 YFSETQ. This CDR3 reads CASSHDRGITEAFF. The CDR3 DNA reads TGCGCCAGCAGCCATGACAGGGGAATAACTGAAGCTTTCTTT.

This clone occurred once. This chain joins TRBV5-4 and TRBJ1-2; the D gene is possibly TRBD1 (5 bases). CDR3 length: 14 amino acids. V lost 1 base and J lost 7, with 14 bases in between. The germline V gene encodes CDR1 SGHNT and CDR2 YYREEE (reference sequence). The DNA of the CDR3 is TGTGCCAGCAGCTTGTTGAGCGGGGGGGGTGGCTACACCTTC. Its protein is CASSLLSGGGGYTF.

V is TRBV7-8 and J is TRBJ1-3; no reliable D call. The CDR3 spans 14 residues. In germline, CDR1 is SGHVS, CDR2 FQNEAQ. Trimming cost V 1 base and J 4 bases, with 8 bases left between them. CDR3 DNA: TGTGCCAGCAGCTTAGGGGGAGGGGGAAACACCATATATTTT. Its protein is CASSLGGGGNTIYF. Full variable domain (missing parts from reference TRBV7-8 and TRBJ1-3): GAGVSQSPRYKVAKRGQDVALRCDPISGHVSLFWYQQALGQGPEFLTYFQNEAQLDKSGLPSDRFFAERPEGSVSTLKIQRTQQEDSAVYLCASSLGGGGNTIYFGEGSWLTVV.